This TCR beta chain is drawn from a study of T cells after somatic rescue of genetic block. Germline CDR1 reads LGHNA; CDR2 reads YSLEER. The CDR3 sequence is 13 residues long. With 2 bases removed from V and 7 bases from J, the gap between germline ends came to 9 bases. Sequencing used immunoSEQ multiplex PCR; TCRdb keeps in-frame clones, though not all of them. This table has approximately 88,000 clones, about 90% appearing once. The material sequenced was peripheral blood mononuclear cells (PBMCs). The V and J genes are TRBV4-3 and TRBJ1-5; D is perhaps TRBD1 (6 bases). This receptor was identified in a woman in her late teens or twenties. The CDR3, as DNA: TGCGCCAGCAGCCAAACAGGGACCCAGCCCCAGCATTTT. Amino acids: CASSQTGTQPQHF.